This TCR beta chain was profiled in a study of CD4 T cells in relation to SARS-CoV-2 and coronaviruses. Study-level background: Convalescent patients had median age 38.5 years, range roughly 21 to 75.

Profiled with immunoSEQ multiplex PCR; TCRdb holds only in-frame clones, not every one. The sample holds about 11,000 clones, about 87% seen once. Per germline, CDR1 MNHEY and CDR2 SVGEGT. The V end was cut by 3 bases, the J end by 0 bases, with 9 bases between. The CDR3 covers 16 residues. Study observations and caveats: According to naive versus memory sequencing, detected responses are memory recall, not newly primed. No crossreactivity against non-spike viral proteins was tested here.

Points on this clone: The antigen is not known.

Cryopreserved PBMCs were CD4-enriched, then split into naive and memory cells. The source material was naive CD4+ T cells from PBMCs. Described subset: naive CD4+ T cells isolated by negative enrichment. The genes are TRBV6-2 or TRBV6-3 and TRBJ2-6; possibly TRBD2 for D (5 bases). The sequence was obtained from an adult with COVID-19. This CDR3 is CASSYFGVSGANVLTF. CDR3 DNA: TGTGCCAGCAGTTATTTCGGGGTCTCTGGGGCCAACGTCCTGACTTTC.